Described below is a single T cell receptor (beta chain) sequence and its context. The CDR3 covers 15 residues. Trimming removed 4 bases from V and 0 bases from J; junction bases left unmatched: 4. Per the germline V gene, CDR1 is SGHRS and CDR2 is YFSETQ. Libraries were prepared by immunoSEQ multiplex PCR; TCRdb keeps only in-frame clonotypes and omits some of them. This table holds 400,000 to 450,000 clones, about nine tenths found once. The data belong to a study of blood T cell repertoires in COVID-19. Study context: PBMCs, B-cell-depleted T cells, or T cells were the source of the cDNA or gDNA that made up the material.

Participants came from roughly 23 US areas, aged roughly 18 to 89 years. The study assigned cohorts using participant-reported clinical history. Each recovered donor of Cohort 3 presented with two negative PCRs, clearance, or symptom resolution. Material for sequencing was PBMCs or T cells enriched from blood (not recorded which). This rearrangement joins TRBV5-1 to TRBJ2-3, with 8 bases aligning to TRBD2. The clonotype was recovered from a man in his late teens or twenties who had recovered from COVID-19. The CDR3 DNA reads as TGCGCCAGCAGCCCGGGGGGGACAAGCACAGATACGCAGTATTTT. Protein: CASSPGGTSTDTQYF. Full variable domain (outside the CDR3, taken from reference TRBV5-1 and TRBJ2-3): KAGVTQTPRYLIKTRGQQVTLSCSPISGHRSVSWYQQTPGQGLQFLFEYFSETQRNKGNFPGRFSGRQFSNSRSEMNVSTLELGDSALYLCASSPGGTSTDTQYFGPGTRLTVL.